This T cell receptor (beta chain) appears in the sequencing data of a study of T cell repertoires in cytomegalovirus infection. With respect to this clonotype: No antigen is known for it.

TCRdb called the reads again in MiXCR, with one record for every CDR3 protein. This table holds roughly 500,000 distinct CDR3 sequences, about two fifths found once. V was clipped by 4 bases and J by 5 bases, with 8 bases between them. CDR1 and CDR2 (germline): WNHNN, SYGVQD (reference sequence). This CDR3 region has 13 residues. The chain uses TRBV10-1 and TRBJ2-2; D is unresolved. This TCR came from a human donor in good health (CMV status not recorded). Some clones in this sample may be carry-over from other donors' samples. This specimen consisted of cultured PBMCs, obtained from culture after CMV antigen stimulation. CDR3 region: CASSVELTGELFF. The DNA of the CDR3 is TGCGCCAGCAGTGTTGAATTAACCGGGGAGCTGTTTTTT.